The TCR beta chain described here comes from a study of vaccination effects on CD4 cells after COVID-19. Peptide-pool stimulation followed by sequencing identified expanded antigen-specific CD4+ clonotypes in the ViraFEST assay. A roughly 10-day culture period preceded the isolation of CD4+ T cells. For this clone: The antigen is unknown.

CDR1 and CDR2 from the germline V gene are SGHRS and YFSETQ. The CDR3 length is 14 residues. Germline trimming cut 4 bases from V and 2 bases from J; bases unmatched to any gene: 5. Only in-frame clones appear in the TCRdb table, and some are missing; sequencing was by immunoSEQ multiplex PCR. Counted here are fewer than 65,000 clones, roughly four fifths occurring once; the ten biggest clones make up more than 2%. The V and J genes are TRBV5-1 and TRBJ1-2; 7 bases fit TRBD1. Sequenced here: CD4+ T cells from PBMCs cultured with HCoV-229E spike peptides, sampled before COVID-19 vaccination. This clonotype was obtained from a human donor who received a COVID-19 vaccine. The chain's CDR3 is CASSPRQGNYGYTF. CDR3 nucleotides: TGCGCCAGCAGCCCTCGACAGGGCAACTATGGCTACACCTTC.